Given below is one TCR beta chain in context. The record originates from a study of Tregs in tolerant kidney transplant recipients. Profiling relied on immunoSEQ multiplex PCR, and the TCRdb table lists in-frame clones only, not all of them. The sample has tens of thousands of clones; 95% to 98% are singletons. The TCR sequence derives from a human donor who received a combined kidney and bone marrow transplant. This material consisted of Tregs from blood, taken before the transplant.

DNA for the CDR3: TGTGCCTGGAGTCGTAGCTACGAGCAGTACTTC. It translates to CAWSRSYEQYF. This rearrangement joins TRBV30 to TRBJ2-7; D gene ambiguous. Trimming cost V 2 bases and J 3 bases, with 5 bases left between them. The germline V gene has CDR1 GTSNPN and CDR2 SVGIG (reference sequence). CDR3 length: 11 amino acids.